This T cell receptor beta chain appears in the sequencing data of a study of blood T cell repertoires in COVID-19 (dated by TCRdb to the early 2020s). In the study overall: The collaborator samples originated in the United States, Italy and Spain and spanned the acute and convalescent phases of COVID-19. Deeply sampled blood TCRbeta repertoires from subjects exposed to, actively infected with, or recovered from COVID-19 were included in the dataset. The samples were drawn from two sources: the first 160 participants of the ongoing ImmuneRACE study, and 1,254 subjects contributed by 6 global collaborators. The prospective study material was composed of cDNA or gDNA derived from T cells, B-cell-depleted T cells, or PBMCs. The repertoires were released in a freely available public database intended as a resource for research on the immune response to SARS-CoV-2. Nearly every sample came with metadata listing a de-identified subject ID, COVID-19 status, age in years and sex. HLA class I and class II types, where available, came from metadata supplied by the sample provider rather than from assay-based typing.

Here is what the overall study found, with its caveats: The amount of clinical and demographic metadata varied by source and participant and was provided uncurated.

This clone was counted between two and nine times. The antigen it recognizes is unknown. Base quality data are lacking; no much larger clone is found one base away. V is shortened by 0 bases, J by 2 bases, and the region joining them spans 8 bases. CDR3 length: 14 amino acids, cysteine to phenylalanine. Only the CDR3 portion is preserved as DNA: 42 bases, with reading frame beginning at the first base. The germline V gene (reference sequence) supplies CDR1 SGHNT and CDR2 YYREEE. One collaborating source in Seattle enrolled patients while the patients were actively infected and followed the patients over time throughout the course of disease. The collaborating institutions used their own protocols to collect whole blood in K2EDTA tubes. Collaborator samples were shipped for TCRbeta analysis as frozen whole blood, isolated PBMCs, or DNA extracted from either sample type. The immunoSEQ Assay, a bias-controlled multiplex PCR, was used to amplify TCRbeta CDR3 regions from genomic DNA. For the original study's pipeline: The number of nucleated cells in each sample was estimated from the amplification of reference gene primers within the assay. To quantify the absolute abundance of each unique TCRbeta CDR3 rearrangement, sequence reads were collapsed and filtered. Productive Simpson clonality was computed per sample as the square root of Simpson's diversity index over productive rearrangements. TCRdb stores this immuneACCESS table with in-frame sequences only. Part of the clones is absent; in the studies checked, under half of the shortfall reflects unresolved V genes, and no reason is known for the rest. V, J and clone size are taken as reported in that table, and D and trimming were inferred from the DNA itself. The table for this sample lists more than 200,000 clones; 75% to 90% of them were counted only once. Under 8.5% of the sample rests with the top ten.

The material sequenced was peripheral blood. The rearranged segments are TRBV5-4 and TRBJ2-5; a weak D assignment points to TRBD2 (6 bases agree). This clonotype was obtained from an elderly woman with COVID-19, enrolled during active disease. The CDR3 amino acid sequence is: CASSLAGVQETQYF. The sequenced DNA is TGTGCCAGCAGCTTGGCGGGGGTTCAAGAGACCCAGTACTTC.